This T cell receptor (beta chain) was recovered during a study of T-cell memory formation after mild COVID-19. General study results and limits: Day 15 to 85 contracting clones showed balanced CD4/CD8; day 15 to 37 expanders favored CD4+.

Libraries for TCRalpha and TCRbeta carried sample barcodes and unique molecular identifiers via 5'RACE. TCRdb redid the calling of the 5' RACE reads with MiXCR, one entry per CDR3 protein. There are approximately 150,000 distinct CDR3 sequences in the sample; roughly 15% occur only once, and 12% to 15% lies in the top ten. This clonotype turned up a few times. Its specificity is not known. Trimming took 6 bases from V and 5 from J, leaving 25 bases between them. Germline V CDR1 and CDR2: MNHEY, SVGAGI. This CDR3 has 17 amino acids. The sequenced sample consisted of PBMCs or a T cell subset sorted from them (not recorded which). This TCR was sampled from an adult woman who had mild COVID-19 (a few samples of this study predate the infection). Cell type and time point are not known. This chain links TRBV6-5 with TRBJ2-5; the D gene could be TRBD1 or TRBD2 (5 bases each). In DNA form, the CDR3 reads TGTGCCAGCAGCAAGTTCCACGATGTGGGGCGAGGGGAGACCCAGTACTTC. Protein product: CASSKFHDVGRGETQYF.